Presented here are 4 T cell receptor beta chains from one specimen sequenced in a study of T cell clonality in common variable immunodeficiency. General study findings and limits: Reportedly, TCR beta sequences from common variable immunodeficiency showed fewer deletions and N-nucleotide insertions.

Repertoires were generated with immunoSEQ multiplex PCR, while TCRdb's copy carries only in-frame clones and drops some. The sample gives some 16,000 clones, none seen only once, and the top ten clones hold less than 15%. The antigens these receptors bind are not known. What was sequenced was peripheral blood mononuclear cells. Every receptor here comes from a human donor with common variable immunodeficiency.

To note about this clone: Read sequence stops 3 residues before the CDR3 end, and the germline J gene provides the missing end. J is TRBJ2-1 and V is TRBV7-6; tentative D call: TRBD2 (6 bases). Trimming removed 7 bases at V and 7 bases at J, with 11 bases between. CDR3 length: 12 residues. Germline loops: CDR1 SGHVS, CDR2 FNYEAQ. Partial CDR3 DNA: TGTGCCAGCACCGATGGGGGGAATGAG. Its protein product is CASTDGGNE. The complete CDR3 protein is CASTDGGNEQFF. Full variable domain (remainder filled in from reference TRBV7-6 and TRBJ2-1): GAGVSQSPRYKVTKRGQDVALRCDPISGHVSLYWYRQALGQGPEFLTYFNYEAQQDKSGLPNDRFSAERPEGSISTLTIQRTEQRDSAMYRCASTDGGNEQFFGPGTRLTVL.

A word on this clone: The read finishes 3 residues shy of the CDR3 end, and the germline J gene is used to complete it. The V call is TRBV2, the J call TRBJ2-7, with 9 bases matching TRBD1. Per the germline V gene, CDR1 is SNHLY and CDR2 is FYNNEI. The V and J ends lost 6 bases and 6 bases, in that order; junction bases with no gene match: 12. This CDR3 comprises 15 residues. The part of the CDR3 DNA that was read is TGTGCCAGCAGGGACGCCGGGACAGGGAAGCGCGAG. Residues: CASRDAGTGKRE. The full-length CDR3 reads as CASRDAGTGKREQYF.

On this clone: The observed sequence ends 3 residues before the CDR3 terminus, with the missing tail filled in from the germline J gene. V is TRBV7-2 and J is TRBJ2-1; a weak D match, TRBD1 (6 bases). CDR3 length: 15 residues. V lost 5 bases, J lost 8 bases, and 19 bases lay in between. Germline V gives CDR1 SGHTA, CDR2 FQGNSA. The CDR3: CASSLDRTARYEQFF. CDR3 bases read: TGTGCCAGCAGCCTTGACAGGACGGCCCGGTATGAG.

This clone was recorded a few times. The CDR3 end lies 3 residues beyond the end of the read and is filled in from the germline J gene. The chain has TRBV20-1 and TRBJ2-1; perhaps TRBD1 as D (5 bases). Germline CDR1 reads DFQATT; CDR2 reads SNEGSKA (reference sequence). V gave up 6 bases and J gave up 0 bases, with 15 bases separating them. The CDR3 has 15 amino acids. Incomplete CDR3 DNA: TGCAGTGCCCGTGAAACAGGAAGCTCCTACAATGAG. This codes for CSARETGSSYNE. The CDR3, in full, reads CSARETGSSYNEQFF.